The present T cell receptor beta chain was sequenced within a study of T cells expressing NK-cell markers. Production of TCR beta cDNA relied on 5'RACE template switching with UMIs. TCRdb re-analyzed the 5' RACE reads; it lists each CDR3 protein once, without DNA. Its table lists a few hundred thousand distinct CDR3 sequences. The CDR3 spans 15 residues. CDR1 MDHEN and CDR2 SYDVKM come from the germline V gene. The receptor's source is a man aged 18-75 years in good health. The V and J genes are TRBV28 and TRBJ2-7; lacking DNA, the TRBD1 call made by TCRdb goes unchecked. The sequencing input was blood T cells: a sorted CD56 or NKG2C T cell subset, CD4+ or CD8+ T cells, or bulk PBMC T cells (not recorded which). The CDR3 region is CASTLHGVTTYEQYF.